The 23 T cell receptor beta chains below come from one sample, sequenced in a study of shared clonotypes between healthy human individuals. Only in-frame clones appear in the TCRdb table, and some are missing; sequencing was by immunoSEQ multiplex PCR. Among some 1,100,000 clones listed, 75% to 80% were seen once. The sequencing input was memory CD4+ T cells from PBMCs. Subset noted: CD45RA-negative fraction. Receptors were obtained from a man between 18 and 35 years old in good health. Some clones in this sample may be carry-over from other donors' samples.

The genes are TRBV28 and TRBJ2-7, with a tentative D call TRBD2 (6 bases). Germline V gene data show CDR1 as MDHEN and CDR2 as SYDVKM. V was clipped by 7 bases and J by 2 bases, with 18 bases between them. CDR3 length equals 15 residues. The CDR3 is CASTRPGGGPYEQYF. CDR3 DNA sequence: TGTGCCAGCACCCGGCCCGGGGGAGGACCCTACGAGCAGTACTTC.

J is TRBJ2-5 and V is TRBV7-2; 8 nucleotides align to TRBD1. Germline V gene sequence: CDR1 SGHTA, CDR2 FQGNSA. V dropped 1 base and J dropped 5; count of bases not matched to a gene: 3. The CDR3 runs to 14 residues. The DNA for the CDR3 is TGTGCCAGCAGCTTAGGGGCAGGGGGCGAGACCCAGTACTTC. Amino acids: CASSLGAGGETQYF.

This rearrangement joins TRBV7-6 to TRBJ1-3; no clear D gene. CDR3 length: 13 amino acids. Germline assignment: CDR1 SGHVS and CDR2 FNYEAQ. Deletions cut 5 bases from V and 4 bases from J, with 9 bases between. The CDR3 bases are TGTGCCAGCAGCCCGACCACCGGAAACACCATATATTTT. Protein sequence: CASSPTTGNTIYF.

In regard to this clone: A much larger clone lies one base from this, so it may be a read error. V and J are TRBV4-3 and TRBJ2-1, with 8 bases fitting TRBD2. Germline V gives CDR1 LGHNA, CDR2 YSLEER. The CDR3 is 18 amino acids. V gave up 1 base and J gave up 9 bases; unmatched junction bases: 17. This CDR3 reads CASSQVRLTSEAPGEQFF. In DNA, the CDR3 is TGCGCCAGCAGCCAAGTTCGCTTGACTAGCGAGGCCCCGGGTGAGCAGTTCTTC.

This chain joins TRBV7-2 and TRBJ2-3; D perhaps matches TRBD2 (5 bases). Deletions cut 4 bases from V and 8 bases from J, with 13 bases between. The CDR3 is made up of 13 amino acids. Germline-derived CDR1 and CDR2 are SGHTA and FQGNSA. CDR3 amino acids: CASSSSIEGTQYF. CDR3 coding DNA: TGTGCCAGCAGCTCGTCTATTGAGGGTACGCAGTATTTT.

The chain combines TRBV7-8 with TRBJ1-5; 11 bases fit TRBD1. There are 16 residues in the CDR3. V shed 5 bases and J 1 base; nucleotides not matched to a gene: 4. Germline values: CDR1 SGHVS, CDR2 FQNEAQ. The CDR3 nucleotides are TGTGCCAGCAGCCCCCGGACAGGGGGCAGCAATCAGCCCCAGCATTTT. This gives the protein CASSPRTGGSNQPQHF.

This clone was observed at least ten times. The chain carries TRBV9 and TRBJ2-2, with D tentatively TRBD2 (5 bases). The CDR3 extends over 16 amino acids. V was trimmed by 4 bases and J by 7 bases, leaving 20 bases between them. CDR1 is SGDLS, CDR2 YYNGEE, per germline. CDR3 sequence: CASSQRAGVMGGELFF. In DNA form, the CDR3 reads TGTGCCAGCAGCCAACGTGCCGGGGTCATGGGCGGGGAGCTGTTTTTT. Using reference TRBV9 and TRBJ2-2 for the parts outside the CDR3, the full variable domain is DSGVTQTPKHLITATGQRVTLRCSPRSGDLSVYWYQQSLDQGLQFLIQYYNGEERAKGNILERFSAQQFPDLHSELNLSSLELGDSALYFCASSQRAGVMGGELFFGEGSRLTVL.

The rearrangement links TRBV5-4 to TRBJ2-7; the D gene is possibly TRBD2 (6 bases). The germline V gene encodes CDR1 SGHNT and CDR2 YYREEE (reference sequence). This CDR3 has 15 amino acids. V was clipped by 3 bases and J by 5 bases, with 18 bases between them. The CDR3 DNA is TGTGCCAGCAGCTCCCGGCAAGGAGGGAACGACGAGCAGTACTTC. Encoded protein: CASSSRQGGNDEQYF.

CDR3 amino acids: CASSMGFGNQPQHF. DNA for the CDR3: TGTGCCAGTAGTATGGGGTTTGGGAATCAGCCCCAGCATTTT. The V gene is TRBV19, the J gene TRBJ1-5, with D uncertain. Trimming cost V 3 bases and J 4 bases, with 10 bases left between them. The CDR3 loop spans 14 amino acids. Looked up from germline, CDR1 is LNHDA and CDR2 is SQIVND (reference sequence).

This rearrangement joins TRBV6-4 to TRBJ2-1; D is undetermined. Germline lookup yields CDR1 MRHNA and CDR2 SNTAGT. The CDR3 is 15 residues long. V lost 0 bases, J lost 1 base, and 7 bases lay in between. CDR3 nucleotide sequence: TGTGCCAGCAGTGACTCAAGTACTTCCTACAATGAGCAGTTCTTC. Residues: CASSDSSTSYNEQFF.

The chain has TRBV28 and TRBJ2-7; 11 bases match TRBD1. The CDR3 loop spans 14 amino acids. J was trimmed by 6 bases and V by 6 bases; bases with no gene match: 7. Germline assignment: CDR1 MDHEN and CDR2 SYDVKM. The DNA for the CDR3 is TGTGCCAGCAGCTTGTCCGGGACAGGGGGCGAGCAGTACTTC. Its protein is CASSLSGTGGEQYF.

This rearrangement joins TRBV14 to TRBJ2-5, with 7 bases aligning to TRBD1. The V segment lost 4 bases and the J segment 2 bases; nucleotides outside the gene matches: 7. The germline V gene has CDR1 SGHDN and CDR2 FVKESK. The CDR3 contains 15 residues. CDR3 residues: CASSPLRGQQETQYF. CDR3 sequence (DNA): TGTGCCAGCAGCCCCCTTCGGGGACAGCAAGAGACCCAGTACTTC.

This clone has more than one count but fewer than ten. The J gene is TRBJ2-7, the V gene TRBV27; 11 bases align to TRBD2. V lost 4 bases to trimming and J lost 3 bases; unmatched junction nucleotides: 8. This CDR3 is 16 amino acids long. The germline gives CDR1 MNHEY, CDR2 SMNVEV (reference sequence). DNA for the CDR3: TGTGCCAGCAGTTCAAGATCGGGACTAGCGGTCTACGAGCAGTACTTC. Protein product: CASSSRSGLAVYEQYF.

The chain combines TRBV5-1 with TRBJ2-2, with D unresolved. CDR1 and CDR2 from the germline V gene are SGHRS and YFSETQ. CDR3 length: 13 residues. Trimming pared 5 bases from V and 3 bases from J, leaving 8 bases between. The CDR3 bases are TGCGCCAGCAGATCCGGGTACACCGGGGAGCTGTTTTTT. Translated, it gives CASRSGYTGELFF.

The genes are TRBV28 and TRBJ2-7, with unresolved D. From germline, CDR1 is MDHEN and CDR2 SYDVKM. The V end lost 3 bases, the J end lost 1 base, and 13 bases lay between the germline ends. This CDR3 contains 15 residues. DNA for the CDR3: TGTGCCAGCAGTTTTTTGCAGGATTCTTCCTACGAGCAGTACTTC. As protein: CASSFLQDSSYEQYF.

This clone has only a few counts. The J gene is TRBJ2-1, the V gene TRBV7-2, with 10 bases that match TRBD2. V shed 1 base, J shed 6 bases, and the junction held 9 bases outside the gene matches. CDR1 and CDR2 (germline): SGHTA, FQGNSA. CDR3 length equals 17 residues. The CDR3, as DNA: TGTGCCAGCAGCTTAGTTCTGACCAGCGGGAGGGTCAATGAGCAGTTCTTC. Translation: CASSLVLTSGRVNEQFF. Combining the CDR3 with reference TRBV7-2 and TRBJ2-1 gives the whole variable domain GAGVSQSPSNKVTEKGKDVELRCDPISGHTALYWYRQSLGQGLEFLIYFQGNSAPDKSGLPSDRFSAERTGGSVSTLTIQRTQQEDSAVYLCASSLVLTSGRVNEQFFGPGTRLTVL.

The rearrangement uses TRBV10-2 and TRBJ1-4, with D perhaps TRBD1 (5 bases). Trimming removed 6 bases at V and 4 bases at J, with 9 bases between. The CDR3 is 13 amino acids. Germline assignment: CDR1 WSHSY and CDR2 SAAADI. CDR3: CASSRDHNEKLFF. The CDR3 nucleotides are TGCGCCAGCAGCCGGGACCATAATGAAAAACTGTTTTTT.

V and J are TRBV7-2 and TRBJ2-1, with TRBD2 matching 8 bases. This CDR3 contains 16 residues. V dropped 4 bases and J dropped 0; count of bases not matched to a gene: 5. From germline, CDR1 is SGHTA and CDR2 FQGNSA. The CDR3 DNA follows: TGTGCCAGCAGCTCCTGGAGCGGGAGCTCCTACAATGAGCAGTTCTTC. Protein: CASSSWSGSSYNEQFF.

The chain has TRBV30 and TRBJ2-3; possible D gene TRBD2, 6 bases. V gave up 3 bases and J gave up 2 bases, with 9 bases separating them. The CDR3 extends over 13 amino acids. Germline V lookup: CDR1 GTSNPN, CDR2 SVGIG (reference sequence). CDR3 in amino acids: CAWSGGYTDTQYF. The CDR3 DNA sequence: TGTGCCTGGAGCGGGGGATACACAGATACGCAGTATTTT.

V gene TRBV18 combines with J gene TRBJ1-1; D is uncertain. Trimming pared 4 bases from V and 4 bases from J, leaving 10 bases between. The CDR3 runs 13 residues. Germline assignment: CDR1 KGHSH and CDR2 LQKENI. CDR3 sequence reads: CASSLTDLTEAFF. CDR3 DNA: TGTGCCAGCTCACTAACAGACCTCACTGAAGCTTTCTTT. The variable domain in full, completed from reference TRBV18 and TRBJ1-1, reads NAGVMQNPRHLVRRRGQEARLRCSPMKGHSHVYWYRQLPEEGLKFMVYLQKENIIDESGMPKERFSAEFPKEGPSILRIQQVVRGDSAAYFCASSLTDLTEAFFGQGTRLTVV.

The chain joins TRBV7-2 to TRBJ2-1; 13 bases line up with TRBD2. Losses at the gene ends were 5 bases for V and 6 bases for J; bases not matched to a gene: 10. Germline loops: CDR1 SGHTA, CDR2 FQGNSA. This CDR3 has 17 amino acids. Here the CDR3 reads CASSPPRLAGGGNEQFF. CDR3 nucleotide sequence: TGTGCCAGCAGCCCCCCCCGACTAGCGGGAGGAGGCAATGAGCAGTTCTTC.

This chain joins TRBV11-2 and TRBJ2-7; possibly TRBD1 for D (5 bases). This CDR3 has 13 residues. V was trimmed by 1 base and J by 6 bases, leaving 10 bases between them. Germline V CDR1 and CDR2: SGHAT, FQNNGV. In DNA, the CDR3 is TGTGCCAGCAGCTTAGCGTTTACAGGCGAGCAGTACTTC. Translated, it gives CASSLAFTGEQYF. The variable domain in full, completed from reference TRBV11-2 and TRBJ2-7, reads EAGVAQSPRYKIIEKRQSVAFWCNPISGHATLYWYQQILGQGPKLLIQFQNNGVVDDSQLPKDRFSAERLKGVDSTLKIQPAKLEDSAVYLCASSLAFTGEQYFGPGTRLTVT.

The chain has TRBV7-9 and TRBJ2-1, with 10 bases fitting TRBD1. V trimming: 3 bases; J trimming: 8 bases; junction bases outside the gene matches: 4. The CDR3 sequence is 14 residues long. Looked up from germline, CDR1 is SEHNR and CDR2 is FQNEAQ (reference sequence). As DNA, the CDR3 is TGTGCCAGCAGCTTTGACAGGGGGCAGGATGAGCAGTTCTTC. Residues: CASSFDRGQDEQFF.